The source of this T cell receptor beta chain is a study of blood T cell repertoires in COVID-19. About the research overall: The origin of the acute and convalescent COVID-19 samples was the United States, Italy and Spain. PBMCs, B-cell-depleted T cells, or T cells provided the cDNA or gDNA that made up the material.

In the study's own analysis: It was from reference gene primer amplification that nucleated cell counts were estimated. This table comes from immunoSEQ multiplex PCR, and its TCRdb copy is limited to in-frame clones, with some not included. The V and J calls and clone size are taken from that table; D and trimming were inferred from the DNA. Here the sample spans roughly 100,000 clones, more than 80% being singletons. V was clipped by 0 bases and J by 7 bases, with 15 bases between them. The CDR3 loop spans 15 amino acids. Per the germline V gene, CDR1 is MNHEY and CDR2 is SVGEGT. This clone was counted a single time.

The sequenced material came from peripheral blood. This chain links TRBV6-2 or TRBV6-3 with TRBJ2-5; D call uncertain. The sequence was collected from a woman in her seventies with acute or convalescent COVID-19. For the CDR3, the DNA is TGTGCCAGCAGTTACTCTGGCTACCTTCCGGGGACCCAGTACTTC. This encodes CASSYSGYLPGTQYF.